This T cell receptor beta chain was recorded in a study of blood T cells in healthy people across ages. This clonotype was seen just once. Antigen: not known. Samples each had at least 6 micrograms of total RNA extracted. The authors ran a second PCR of about 7 to 12 cycles using a sample-barcoded 5' primer and a J-beta primer mix. TCRdb re-derived calls from the 5' RACE reads in MiXCR, one entry per CDR3 protein. The sample yields approximately 1.5 million distinct CDR3 sequences, roughly 43% seen once. Study conclusions and caveats: Among T cells, TCR beta diversity per million cells dropped roughly linearly as age rose.

Germline V gives CDR1 MDHEN, CDR2 SYDVKM. The V gene lost 5 bases and the J gene lost 8 bases, with 25 bases spanning the gap. The CDR3 consists of 17 residues. The chain recombines TRBV28 with TRBJ2-1; D tentatively reads TRBD1 or TRBD2 (5 bases each). This TCR came from a young woman in good health. The sequenced material came from blood. The CDR3 nucleotides are TGTGCCAGCAGTGGAGAGGAGGATAGGGACCTCGAGGATGAGCAGTTCTTC. It translates to CASSGEEDRDLEDEQFF.